The next 2 T cell receptor beta chains were all read from a single sample in a study of T-cell memory formation after mild COVID-19. TCRdb reanalysed the 5' RACE reads using MiXCR and keeps one entry per CDR3 protein. The sample has around 470,000 distinct CDR3 sequences, around 18% seen once. Sample: PBMCs or a T cell subset sorted from them (not recorded which). The receptors shown here come from an adult woman who had mild COVID-19 (a few samples of this study predate the infection). Cell type and time point are not known.

V is TRBV20-1 and J is TRBJ2-2; tentatively, D is TRBD1 (6 bases). Deletions cut 1 base from V and 1 base from J, with 10 bases between. Germline values: CDR1 DFQATT, CDR2 SNEGSKA (reference sequence). The CDR3 is made up of 15 amino acids. This chain's CDR3 is CSARGGGLNTGELFF. The CDR3 nucleotides read TGCAGTGCTAGAGGTGGGGGCTTGAACACCGGGGAGCTGTTTTTT.

This clonotype was seen only a few times. This rearrangement joins TRBV5-4 to TRBJ2-2, with D perhaps matching TRBD1 or TRBD2 (6 bases each). Trimming pared 2 bases from V and 3 bases from J, leaving 11 bases between. Per the germline V gene, CDR1 is SGHNT and CDR2 is YYREEE (reference sequence). This CDR3 has 15 residues. The CDR3 coding sequence is TGTGCCAGCAGCTTCATCGGGGGCGACACCGGGGAGCTGTTTTTT. Translation gives CASSFIGGDTGELFF.